This is a list of T cell receptor beta chains from one sample in a study of T cell clonotyping in hematopoietic cell transplantation. TCRdb's copy holds only in-frame clones and misses some; the assay was immunoSEQ multiplex PCR. The table lists about 69,000 clones, about 93% of them singletons. Sequenced: peripheral blood mononuclear cells. The receptors here all came from a man between 45 and 60 years old in good health. Some clones in this sample may be carry-over from other donors' samples. CDR3s include the opening cysteine and the closing phenylalanine or tryptophan. Fields, in order: D gene, J gene, clone size, V gene, CDR3 protein, CDR3 DNA. The D gene is left open where the match is weak. Expanded clones get a size class; other rows say once, few or many, or leave the size out.

. | TRBJ2-3 | . | TRBV2 | CASSDRDTQYF | TGTGCCAGCAGTGACAGGGATACGCAGTATTTT
. | TRBJ2-5 | . | TRBV5-1 | CASSFSGGGTGNQETQYF | TGCGCCAGCAGCTTTTCCGGCGGTGGGACGGGGAACCAAGAGACCCAGTACTTC
. | TRBJ2-3 | . | TRBV5-6 | CASSLSPGETDTQYF | TGTGCCAGCAGCTTGAGCCCAGGGGAGACAGATACGCAGTATTTT
TRBD1 | TRBJ2-2 | . | TRBV6-5 | CASSTGAGELFF | TGTGCCAGCAGCACAGGGGCCGGGGAGCTGTTTTTT
TRBD1 | TRBJ1-1 | . | TRBV13 | CASSVDRGTEAFF | TGTGCCAGCAGCGTCGACAGGGGGACTGAAGCTTTCTTT
. | TRBJ2-7 | . | TRBV6-5 | CASSWDVGYEQYF | TGTGCCAGCAGTTGGGACGTGGGCTACGAGCAGTACTTC
TRBD2 | TRBJ2-2 | . | TRBV28 | CASSTGGFTGELFF | TGTGCCAGCAGCACCGGGGGGTTCACCGGGGAGCTGTTTTTT
TRBD2 | TRBJ2-7 | . | TRBV19 | CASREGPSGIYEQYF | TGTGCCAGTAGGGAAGGGCCTAGCGGGATCTACGAGCAGTACTTC
. | TRBJ2-2 | . | TRBV7-6 | CASSAQGGTATGELFF | TGTGCCAGCAGCGCACAGGGCGGGACAGCCACCGGGGAGCTGTTTTTT
. | TRBJ1-1 | . | TRBV6-5 | CASSKVRPMNTEAFF | TGTGCCAGCAGTAAAGTCAGGCCCATGAACACTGAAGCTTTCTTT
. | TRBJ2-7 | . | TRBV6-5 | CASSQTSFYEQYF | TGTGCCAGCAGTCAAACCTCCTTCTACGAGCAGTACTTC
TRBD1 | TRBJ1-6 | . | TRBV5-1 | CASSLADRGYSPLHF | TGCGCCAGCAGCCTGGCCGACAGGGGATATTCACCCCTCCACTTT
TRBD1 | TRBJ1-1 | . | TRBV2 | CASSDDRVDTEAFF | TGTGCCAGCAGTGATGACAGGGTGGACACTGAAGCTTTCTTT
. | TRBJ1-1 | . | TRBV19 | CASSQGLTRTEAFF | TGTGCCAGTAGTCAGGGACTAACCAGGACTGAAGCTTTCTTT
. | TRBJ2-5 | once | TRBV9 | CASSSRETQYF | TGTGCCAGCAGCTCCCGGGAGACCCAGTACTTC
TRBD1 | TRBJ2-7 | . | TRBV10-3 | CAISGTTGQGRINEQYF | TGTGCCATCAGTGGTACTACAGGACAGGGACGGATCAACGAGCAGTACTTC
TRBD1 | TRBJ1-2 | . | TRBV29-1 | CSVGRDSRGYTF | TGCAGCGTCGGAAGGGACAGTCGTGGCTACACCTTC
. | TRBJ1-3 | . | TRBV30 | CAWSPNRVGSSGNTIYF | TGTGCCTGGAGTCCGAACAGGGTTGGGTCCTCTGGAAACACCATATATTTT
. | TRBJ1-2 | . | TRBV5-6 | CASSLNRDLYGYTF | TGTGCCAGCAGCTTGAACAGGGACCTCTATGGCTACACCTTC
TRBD2 | TRBJ2-3 | . | TRBV5-1 | CASSLELAGGTDTQYF | TGCGCCAGCAGCTTGGAACTAGCGGGGGGCACAGATACGCAGTATTTT
. | TRBJ1-1 | . | TRBV27 | CASSFNTWNTEAFF | TGTGCCAGCAGTTTCAACACATGGAACACTGAAGCTTTCTTT
TRBD1 | TRBJ2-7 | . | TRBV20-1 | CSAGTGYEQYF | TGCAGTGCAGGGACAGGGTACGAGCAGTACTTC
. | TRBJ1-1 | . | TRBV5-1 | CASGDRDREAFF | TGCGCCAGCGGTGACCGTGACAGGGAAGCTTTCTTT
. | TRBJ1-5 | . | TRBV11-2 | CASSPSGPDQPQHF | TGTGCCAGCAGCCCCTCCGGACCGGATCAGCCCCAGCATTTT
. | TRBJ2-3 | . | TRBV28 | CASVPFRGPDTQYF | TGTGCCAGCGTTCCTTTCCGGGGCCCAGATACGCAGTATTTT
. | TRBJ2-1 | . | TRBV9 | CASSVKSLAGYNEQFF | TGTGCCAGCAGCGTAAAATCTCTAGCAGGGTACAATGAGCAGTTCTTC
. | TRBJ2-1 | few | TRBV4-3 | CASSQVGTSYNEQFF | TGCGCCAGCAGCCAAGTAGGGACATCATACAATGAGCAGTTCTTC
. | TRBJ2-1 | . | TRBV14 | CASSQAGVGENEQFF | TGTGCCAGCAGCCAAGCAGGAGTGGGGGAGAATGAGCAGTTCTTC
TRBD1 | TRBJ2-7 | once | TRBV10-3 | CAIRDRGNFYEQYF | TGTGCCATCAGGGACAGGGGAAATTTCTACGAGCAGTACTTC